This TCR beta chain was recorded in a study of T cell responses to AZD1222 COVID-19 vaccine. Germline CDR1 reads MNHEY; CDR2 reads SVGAGI. This CDR3 contains 14 residues. Deletions cut 6 bases from V and 5 bases from J, with 16 bases between. The assay was immunoSEQ multiplex PCR, and TCRdb's table has in-frame clones only and misses some. In the table there are approximately 180,000 clones, over 80% of which are singletons. The genes are TRBV6-5 and TRBJ2-5; tentatively, D is TRBD1 or TRBD2 (5 bases each). Here the sequenced sample was peripheral blood, taken 28 days after the second dose of the MenACWY control vaccine. This TCR derives from an adult who received the MenACWY meningococcal vaccine as a control. CDR3 region: CASRRRGVEETQYF. Here the CDR3 DNA reads TGTGCCAGCAGGAGAAGAGGGGTTGAGGAGACCCAGTACTTC.